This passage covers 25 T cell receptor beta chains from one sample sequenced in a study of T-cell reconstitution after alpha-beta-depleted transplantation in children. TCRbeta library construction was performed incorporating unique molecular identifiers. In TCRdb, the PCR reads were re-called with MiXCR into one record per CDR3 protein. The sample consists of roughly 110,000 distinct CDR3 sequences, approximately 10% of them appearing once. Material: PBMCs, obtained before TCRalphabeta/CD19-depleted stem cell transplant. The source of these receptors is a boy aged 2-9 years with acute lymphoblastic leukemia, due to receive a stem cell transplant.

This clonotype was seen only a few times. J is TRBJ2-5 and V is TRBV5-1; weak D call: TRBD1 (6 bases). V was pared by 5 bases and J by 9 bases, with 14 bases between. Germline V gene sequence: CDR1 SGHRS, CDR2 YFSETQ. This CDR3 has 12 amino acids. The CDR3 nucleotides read TGCGCCAGCAGTCAAAACAGGGTCCCCCAGTACTTC. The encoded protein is CASSQNRVPQYF.

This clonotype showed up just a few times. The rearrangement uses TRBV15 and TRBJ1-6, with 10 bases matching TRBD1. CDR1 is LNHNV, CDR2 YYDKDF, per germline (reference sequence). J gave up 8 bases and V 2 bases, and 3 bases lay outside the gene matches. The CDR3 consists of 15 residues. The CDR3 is CATSRSGTGDSPLHF. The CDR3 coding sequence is TGTGCCACCAGCAGATCCGGGACAGGGGATTCACCCCTCCACTTT.

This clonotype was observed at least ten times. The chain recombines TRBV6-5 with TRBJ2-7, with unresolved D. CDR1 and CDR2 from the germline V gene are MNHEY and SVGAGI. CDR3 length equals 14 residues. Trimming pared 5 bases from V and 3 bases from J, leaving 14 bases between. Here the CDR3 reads CASSRRRAHYEQYF. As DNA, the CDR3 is TGTGCCAGCAGTCGTAGACGAGCACACTACGAGCAGTACTTC.

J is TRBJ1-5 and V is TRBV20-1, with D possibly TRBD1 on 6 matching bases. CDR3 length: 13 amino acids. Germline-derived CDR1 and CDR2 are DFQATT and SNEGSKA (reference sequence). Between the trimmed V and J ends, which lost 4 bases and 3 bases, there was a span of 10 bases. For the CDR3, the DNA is TGCAGTGCTATAAGGGGGGTCAATCAGCCCCAGCATTTT. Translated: CSAIRGVNQPQHF.

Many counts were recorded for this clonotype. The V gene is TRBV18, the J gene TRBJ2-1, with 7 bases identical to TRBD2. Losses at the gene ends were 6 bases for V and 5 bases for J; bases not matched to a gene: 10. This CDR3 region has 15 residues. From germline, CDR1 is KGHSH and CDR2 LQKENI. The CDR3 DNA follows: TGTGCCAGCTCCCCGCGGGACTATATTAACAATGAGCAGTTCTTC. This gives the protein CASSPRDYINNEQFF.

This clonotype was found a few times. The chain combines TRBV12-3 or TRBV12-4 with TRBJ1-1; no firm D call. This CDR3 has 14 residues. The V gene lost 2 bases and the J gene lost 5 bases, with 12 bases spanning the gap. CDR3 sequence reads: CASSLKGSGTEAFF. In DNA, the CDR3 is TGTGCCAGCAGTTTAAAAGGGAGTGGGACTGAAGCTTTCTTT.

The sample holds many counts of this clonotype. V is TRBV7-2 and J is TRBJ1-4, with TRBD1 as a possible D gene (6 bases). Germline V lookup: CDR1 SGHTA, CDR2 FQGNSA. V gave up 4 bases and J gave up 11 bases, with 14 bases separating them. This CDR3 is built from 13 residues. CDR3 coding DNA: TGTGCCAGCAGCTCCGCGCAGGGGAGTAAACTGTTTTTT. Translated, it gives CASSSAQGSKLFF.

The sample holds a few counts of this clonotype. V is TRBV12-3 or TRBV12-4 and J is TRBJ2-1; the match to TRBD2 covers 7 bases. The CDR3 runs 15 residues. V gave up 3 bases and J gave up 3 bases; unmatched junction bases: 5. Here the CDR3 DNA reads TGTGCCAGCAGTTTGGGGAGGGCCAGCTACAATGAGCAGTTCTTC. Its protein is CASSLGRASYNEQFF.

CDR3 amino acids: CASSLTPDLRYNEQFF. The CDR3 nucleotides read TGTGCCAGCAGCTTAACTCCGGACCTCCGCTACAATGAGCAGTTCTTC. The V and J genes are TRBV7-2 and TRBJ2-1; D gene ambiguous. Germline-derived CDR1 and CDR2 are SGHTA and FQGNSA. The CDR3 sequence is 16 residues long. V gave up 2 bases and J gave up 3 bases, with 14 bases separating them.

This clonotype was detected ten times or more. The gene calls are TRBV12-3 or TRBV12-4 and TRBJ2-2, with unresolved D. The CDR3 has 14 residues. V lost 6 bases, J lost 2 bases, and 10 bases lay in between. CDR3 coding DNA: TGTGCCAGCAGCCTAGGTGCCAACACCGGGGAGCTGTTTTTT. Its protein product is CASSLGANTGELFF.

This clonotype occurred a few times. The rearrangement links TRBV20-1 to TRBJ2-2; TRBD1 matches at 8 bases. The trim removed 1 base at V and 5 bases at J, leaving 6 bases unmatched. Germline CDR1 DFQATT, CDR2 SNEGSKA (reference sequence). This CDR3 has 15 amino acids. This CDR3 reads CSARVAGGLTGELFF. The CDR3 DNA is TGCAGTGCTAGAGTGGCAGGGGGCCTGACCGGGGAGCTGTTTTTT.

The CDR3 region is CATRLAAYNEQFF. The DNA for the CDR3 is TGTGCCACCCGACTAGCGGCCTACAATGAGCAGTTCTTC. This rearrangement joins TRBV19 to TRBJ2-1, with 9 bases lining up with TRBD2. The CDR3 sequence is 13 residues long. From germline, CDR1 is LNHDA and CDR2 SQIVND (reference sequence). Trimming took 10 bases from V and 2 from J; bases not matched to a gene: 3.

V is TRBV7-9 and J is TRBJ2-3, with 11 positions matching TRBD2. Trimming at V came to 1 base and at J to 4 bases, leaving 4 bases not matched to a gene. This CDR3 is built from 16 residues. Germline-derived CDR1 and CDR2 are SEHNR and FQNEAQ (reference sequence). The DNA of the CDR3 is TGTGCCAGCAGCTTAGGGGTACTAGCGGGAGCAGATACGCAGTATTTT. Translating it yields CASSLGVLAGADTQYF.

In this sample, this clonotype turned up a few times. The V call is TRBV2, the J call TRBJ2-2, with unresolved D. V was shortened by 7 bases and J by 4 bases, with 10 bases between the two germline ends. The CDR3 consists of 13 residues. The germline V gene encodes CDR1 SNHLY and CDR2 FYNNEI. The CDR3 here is CASKAEITGELFF. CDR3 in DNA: TGTGCCAGCAAGGCGGAGATCACCGGGGAGCTGTTTTTT. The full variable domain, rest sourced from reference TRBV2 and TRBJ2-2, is EPEVTQTPSHQVTQMGQEVILRCVPISNHLYFYWYRQILGQKVEFLVSFYNNEISEKSEIFDDQFSVERPDGSNFTLKIRSTKLEDSAMYFCASKAEITGELFFGEGSRLTVL.

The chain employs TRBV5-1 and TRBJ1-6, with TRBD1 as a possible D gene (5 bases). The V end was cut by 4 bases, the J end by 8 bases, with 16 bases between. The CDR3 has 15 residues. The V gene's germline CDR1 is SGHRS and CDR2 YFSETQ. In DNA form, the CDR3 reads TGCGCCAGCAGCGGCCGGGACGGGTTGTATTCACCCCTCCACTTT. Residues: CASSGRDGLYSPLHF.

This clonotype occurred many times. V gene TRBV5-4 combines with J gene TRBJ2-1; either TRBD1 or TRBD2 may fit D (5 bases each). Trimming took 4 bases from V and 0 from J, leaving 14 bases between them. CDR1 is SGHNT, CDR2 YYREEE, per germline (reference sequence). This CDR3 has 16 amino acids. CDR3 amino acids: CASSLRDGRSYNEQFF. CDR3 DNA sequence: TGTGCCAGCAGCCTTAGGGACGGGCGCTCCTACAATGAGCAGTTCTTC.

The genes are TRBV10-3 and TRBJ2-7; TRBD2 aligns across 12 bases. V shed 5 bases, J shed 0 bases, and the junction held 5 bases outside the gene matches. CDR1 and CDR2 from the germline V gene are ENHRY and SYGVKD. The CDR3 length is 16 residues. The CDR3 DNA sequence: TGTGCCATCAGTTCCGGACTAGCGGGACCCTCCTACGAGCAGTACTTC. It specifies CAISSGLAGPSYEQYF.

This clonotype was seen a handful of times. CDR3 bases: TGTGCCACCAGCAGTCCACTTGGGGACAGGAGGAGAGGAAGCCAGCCCCAGCATTTT. Translated, it gives CATSSPLGDRRRGSQPQHF. The chain uses TRBV15 and TRBJ1-5; the match to TRBD1 covers 8 bases. There are 19 residues in the CDR3. The V and J ends lost 3 bases and 7 bases, in that order; junction bases with no gene match: 20. The germline V gene encodes CDR1 LNHNV and CDR2 YYDKDF (reference sequence). The full variable domain, in which reference TRBV15 and TRBJ1-5 provide the parts outside the CDR3, is DAMVIQNPRYQVTQFGKPVTLSCSQTLNHNVMYWYQQKSSQAPKLLFHYYDKDFNNEADTPDNFQSRRPNTSFCFLDIRSPGLGDTAMYLCATSSPLGDRRRGSQPQHFGDGTRLSIL.

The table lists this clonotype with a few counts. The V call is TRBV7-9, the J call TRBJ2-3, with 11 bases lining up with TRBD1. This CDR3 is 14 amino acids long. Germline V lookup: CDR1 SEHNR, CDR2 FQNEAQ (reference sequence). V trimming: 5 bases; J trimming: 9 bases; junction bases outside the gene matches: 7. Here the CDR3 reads CASSEGTGGRTQYF. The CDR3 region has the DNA TGTGCCAGCAGCGAGGGGACAGGGGGAAGAACGCAGTATTTT. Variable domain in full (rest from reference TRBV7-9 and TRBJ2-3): DTGVSQNPRHKITKRGQNVTFRCDPISEHNRLYWYRQTLGQGPEFLTYFQNEAQLEKSRLLSDRFSAERPKGSFSTLEIQRTEQGDSAMYLCASSEGTGGRTQYFGPGTRLTVL.

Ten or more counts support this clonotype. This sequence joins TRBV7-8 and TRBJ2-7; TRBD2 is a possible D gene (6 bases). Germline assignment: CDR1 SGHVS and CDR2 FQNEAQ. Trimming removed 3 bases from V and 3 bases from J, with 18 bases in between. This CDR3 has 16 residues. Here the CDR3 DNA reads TGTGCCAGCAGCTTTGTTGGAGGGTCGGGAATCTACGAGCAGTACTTC. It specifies CASSFVGGSGIYEQYF.

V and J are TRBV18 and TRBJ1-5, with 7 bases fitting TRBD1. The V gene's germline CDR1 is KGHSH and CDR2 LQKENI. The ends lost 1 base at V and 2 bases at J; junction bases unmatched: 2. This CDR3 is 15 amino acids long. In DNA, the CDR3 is TGTGCCAGCTCACCACAGGGGGCTGGCAATCAGCCCCAGCATTTT. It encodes CASSPQGAGNQPQHF.

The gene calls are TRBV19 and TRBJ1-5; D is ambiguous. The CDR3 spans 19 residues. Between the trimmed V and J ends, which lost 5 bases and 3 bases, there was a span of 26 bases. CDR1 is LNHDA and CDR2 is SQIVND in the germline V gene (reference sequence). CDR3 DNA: TGTGCCAGTAGTCCCTTCGGGCGATCCGGTGGAGGCTACAATCAGCCCCAGCATTTT. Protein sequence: CASSPFGRSGGGYNQPQHF.

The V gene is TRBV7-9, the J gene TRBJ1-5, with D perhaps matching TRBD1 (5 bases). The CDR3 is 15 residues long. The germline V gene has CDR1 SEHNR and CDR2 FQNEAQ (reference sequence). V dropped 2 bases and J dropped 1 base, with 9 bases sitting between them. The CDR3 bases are TGTGCCAGCAGCTTATCGGGGGAAAGCAATCAGCCCCAGCATTTT. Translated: CASSLSGESNQPQHF.

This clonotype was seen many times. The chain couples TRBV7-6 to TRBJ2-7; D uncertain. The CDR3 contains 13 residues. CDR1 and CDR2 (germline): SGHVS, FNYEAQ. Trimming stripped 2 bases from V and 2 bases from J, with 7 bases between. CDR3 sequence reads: CASSLWRTYEQYF. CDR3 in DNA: TGTGCCAGCAGCTTATGGCGGACCTACGAGCAGTACTTC.

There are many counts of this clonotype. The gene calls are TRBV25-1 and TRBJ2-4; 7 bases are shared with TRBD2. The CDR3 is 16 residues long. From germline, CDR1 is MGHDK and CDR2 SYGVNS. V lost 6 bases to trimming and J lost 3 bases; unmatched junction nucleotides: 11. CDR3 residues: CASRASGGGFKNIQYF. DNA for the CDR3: TGTGCCAGCAGGGCTAGCGGTGGGGGGTTCAAAAACATTCAGTACTTC.